The clone carrying this T cell receptor (beta chain) was found a few times. Its antigen is not known. As for treatment: approximately nine-day PBMC culture with coronavirus spike peptide pools or control peptides (ViraFEST assay). CD4+ T-cell collection from the unexposed donor predated the COVID-19 pandemic (2011-2018). IL-2 at 9.5 to 10 IU/ml and peptide pools at roughly 10 ug/ml were added to PBMCs cultured at around 2 million per well. Cells permitting, SARS-CoV-2 S/N and four cold-coronavirus spikes were tested on unexposed-donor CD4+ T cells. This sample was included in a study of vaccination and CD4 T cells after COVID-19. CDR1 and CDR2 from the germline V gene are SNHLY and FYNNEI. The germline V and J ends were trimmed by 8 bases and 0 bases, with 5 bases remaining between them. This CDR3 is 11 amino acids long. Sequenced with the Oncomine TCR Beta short-read assay was DNA taken from cultured CD4+ T cells. Investigators obtained genomic DNA by extraction from cultured CD4+ T cells. MiXCR, applied by TCRdb to the PCR reads, yields one record per CDR3 protein. The data contain roughly 8,000 distinct CDR3 sequences, more than 30% of them seen just once; the ten biggest clones take up roughly an eighth.

This receptor was identified in a human donor in good health. This rearrangement joins TRBV2 to TRBJ2-7; D ambiguous. The sample was CD4+ T cells from blood, cultured in vitro. CDR3 sequence (DNA): TGTGCCAGCTCCCTCTCCTACGAGCAGTACTTC. Translation gives CASSLSYEQYF. The full variable domain, rest sourced from reference TRBV2 and TRBJ2-7, is EPEVTQTPSHQVTQMGQEVILRCVPISNHLYFYWYRQILGQKVEFLVSFYNNEISEKSEIFDDQFSVERPDGSNFTLKIRSTKLEDSAMYFCASSLSYEQYFGPGTRLTVT.